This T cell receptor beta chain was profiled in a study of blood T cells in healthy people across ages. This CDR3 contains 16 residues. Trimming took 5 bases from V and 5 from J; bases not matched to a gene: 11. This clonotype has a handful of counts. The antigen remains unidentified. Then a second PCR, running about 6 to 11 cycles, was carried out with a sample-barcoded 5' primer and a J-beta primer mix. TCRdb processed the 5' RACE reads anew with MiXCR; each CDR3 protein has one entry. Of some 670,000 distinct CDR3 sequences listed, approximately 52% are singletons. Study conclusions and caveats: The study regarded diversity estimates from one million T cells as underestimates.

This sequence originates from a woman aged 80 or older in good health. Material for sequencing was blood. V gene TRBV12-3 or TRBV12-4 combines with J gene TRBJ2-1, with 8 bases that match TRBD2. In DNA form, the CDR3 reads TGTGCCAGCAGTCCGTGGACTAGCCAGAAAGACAATGAGCAGTTCTTC. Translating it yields CASSPWTSQKDNEQFF.